What follows are 17 T cell receptor beta chains derived from one specimen sequenced in a study of T cells in women clearing cervical HPV infection. TCRdb keeps only in-frame clones here, not all; method: immunoSEQ multiplex PCR. The table for this sample gives 36,000 or so clones. The sequenced sample was blood buffy coat. The receptors originated from a woman between 18 and 75 years old with a cervical HPV16 infection that either progressed to CIN3+ or cleared (not recorded which).

Details on this clone: The missing CDR3 end, 3 residues past where the read stops, is filled in from the germline J gene. This sequence joins TRBV6-2 or TRBV6-3 and TRBJ1-1; maybe TRBD1 (6 bases). The CDR3 contains 15 residues. Per the germline V gene, CDR1 is MNHEY and CDR2 is SVGEGT. The CDR3 sequence: CASNQPTGFRQSAFF. The sequenced CDR3 bases are TGTGCCAGCAATCAACCTACAGGGTTTCGGCAAAGT.

Points on this clone: The read is 3 residues too short to cover the CDR3 end, so that end is filled in from the germline J gene. The J gene is TRBJ2-7, the V gene TRBV11-3, with a tentative D call TRBD1 (6 bases). V shed 4 bases and J shed 6 bases, with 13 bases lying between them. The CDR3 extends over 13 amino acids. Germline loops: CDR1 SGHNT, CDR2 YENEEA. The CDR3 loop reads CASSSTGLSEQYF. CDR3 DNA (partial): TGTGCCAGCAGCTCTACAGGGTTAAGCGAG.

As regards this clone: The CDR3 extends 3 residues past the end of the read, so its final part is completed from the germline J gene. This rearrangement joins TRBV7-9 to TRBJ2-7, with 12 bases fitting TRBD2. The trim removed 5 bases at V and 3 bases at J, leaving 5 bases unmatched. Per the germline V gene, CDR1 is SEHNR and CDR2 is FQNEAQ (reference sequence). This CDR3 region has 15 residues. The CDR3 protein is CASSRSGLAGYEQYF. Incomplete CDR3 DNA: TGTGCCAGCAGCCGCTCGGGACTAGCGGGCTACGAG.

As to this clone: The read gets to within 3 residues of the CDR3 end, and the germline J gene fills in the rest. This chain uses TRBV30 with TRBJ1-1, with a possible D match to TRBD1 (6 bases). The V and J ends lost 0 bases and 1 base respectively, with 12 bases between them. Germline V CDR1 and CDR2: GTSNPN, SVGIG (reference sequence). There are 15 residues in the CDR3. CDR3 sequence reads: CAWSVRGGANTEAFF. The sequenced part of the CDR3 DNA is TGTGCCTGGAGTGTAAGGGGGGGCGCGAACACTGAA.

As to this clone: The observed sequence ends 3 residues before the CDR3 terminus, with the missing tail filled in from the germline J gene. The chain joins TRBV12-3 or TRBV12-4 to TRBJ1-5; D call uncertain. V shed 5 bases and J shed 5 bases, with 13 bases lying between them. The CDR3 is 14 amino acids. CDR3 protein: CASSPSPRDQPQHF. CDR3 DNA (partial): TGTGCCAGCAGTCCCTCCCCAAGGGATCAGCCC.

For this clone: The missing CDR3 end, 3 residues past where the read stops, is filled in from the germline J gene. V and J are TRBV4-2 and TRBJ2-2, with D perhaps assigned TRBD1 or TRBD2 (5 bases each). CDR1 is LGHNA, CDR2 YNFKEQ, per germline. The CDR3 spans 16 residues. Trimming cost V 0 bases and J 1 base, with 9 bases left between them. The covered CDR3 bases are TGTGCCAGCAGCCAAGAGAAGGGGAGGAACACCGGGGAG. It codes for CASSQEKGRNTGE. The whole CDR3 sequence is CASSQEKGRNTGELFF.

About this clone: The read gets to within 3 residues of the CDR3 end, and the germline J gene fills in the rest. V is TRBV6-2 or TRBV6-3 and J is TRBJ2-7, with D unresolved. The V gene's germline CDR1 is MNHEY and CDR2 SVGEGT. V lost 5 bases, J lost 3 bases, and 5 bases lay in between. CDR3 length: 11 residues. CDR3 bases read: TGTGCCAGCAGTACGGGCTACGAG. Its protein product is CASSTGYE. The entire CDR3 sequence reads CASSTGYEQYF.

Details on this clone: The read comes to an end 3 residues before the CDR3 does, leaving the germline J gene to fill in the end. The rearrangement links TRBV6-2 or TRBV6-3 to TRBJ1-1; D might be TRBD1 (5 bases). The CDR3 consists of 12 residues. Germline CDR1 and CDR2: MNHEY and SVGEGT. The V end lost 6 bases, the J end lost 5 bases, and 10 bases lay between the germline ends. This CDR3 reads CASSWGGTEAFF. Incomplete CDR3 DNA: TGTGCCAGCAGCTGGGGGGGGACTGAA.

Concerning this clone: Sequencing ends 3 residues short of the CDR3 end; the germline J gene provides the rest. V gene TRBV7-9 combines with J gene TRBJ1-1; 7 bases map to TRBD1. CDR1 and CDR2 from the germline V gene are SEHNR and FQNEAQ (reference sequence). This CDR3 spans 13 amino acids. V lost 2 bases, J lost 4 bases, and 1 base stayed unmatched. This CDR3 is CASSLRTGTEAFF. The CDR3 DNA, read in part, is TGTGCCAGCAGCTTAAGGACAGGCACTGAA.

CDR3 bases read: TGTGCCAGTACCGCTACCGGGTCCGGCAGTGAA. It translates to CASTATGSGSE. The whole CDR3 protein reads CASTATGSGSEAFF. This sequence joins TRBV19 and TRBJ1-1; D is unclear. The CDR3 goes on 3 residues after the read ends, and that part is filled in from the germline J gene. The CDR3 runs 14 residues. V gave up 7 bases and J gave up 7 bases, with 19 bases separating them. The germline V gene encodes CDR1 LNHDA and CDR2 SQIVND (reference sequence).

Concerning this clone itself: The read terminates 3 residues ahead of where the CDR3 ends, so the germline J gene completes it. The chain recombines TRBV20-1 with TRBJ1-5; D gene unclear. The CDR3 is 13 amino acids. V lost 0 bases, J lost 2 bases, and 5 bases lay in between. Germline CDR1 DFQATT, CDR2 SNEGSKA (reference sequence). CDR3 DNA, as far as it was read: TGCAGTGCTAGAGACAGTCGCAATCAGCCC. This translates into CSARDSRNQP. From start to end, the CDR3 is CSARDSRNQPQHF.

To note about this clone: Coverage ceases 3 residues before the CDR3 finishes, and the germline J gene fills in the end. Other DNA sequences in this sample translate to the same CDR3. The gene calls are TRBV19 and TRBJ1-5; 9 bases agree with TRBD1. V lost 6 bases, J lost 5 bases, and 2 bases stayed unmatched. Germline lookup yields CDR1 LNHDA and CDR2 SQIVND (reference sequence). The CDR3 length is 13 residues. The DNA read from the CDR3 is TGTGCCAGTAGGAGGACAGGGGATCAGCCC. It encodes CASRRTGDQP. The entire CDR3 protein is CASRRTGDQPQHF.

With respect to this clone: The read ends 3 residues early relative to the CDR3; the germline J gene fills the gap. The chain recombines TRBV13 with TRBJ1-4, with TRBD1 matching over 7 bases. The CDR3 has 14 amino acids. V trimming: 5 bases; J trimming: 7 bases; junction bases outside the gene matches: 7. Looked up from germline, CDR1 is PRHDT and CDR2 is FYEKMQ (reference sequence). Incomplete CDR3 DNA: TGTGCCAGCAGCCGGGGACAGCCGGGTGAAAAA. It encodes CASSRGQPGEK. The complete CDR3 sequence is CASSRGQPGEKLFF.

Comment on this clone: The junction differs from germline at one of its ends, possibly a read error. The missing CDR3 end, 3 residues past where the read stops, is filled in from the germline J gene. This chain joins TRBV4-2 and TRBJ1-5, with 11 bases matching TRBD1. The CDR3 covers 15 residues. Germline V CDR1 and CDR2: LGHNA, YNFKEQ. This chain's CDR3 is CASSPGTGGGQPQHF. The DNA read from the CDR3 is TGCGCCAGCAGCCCCGGGACAGGGGGTGGTCAGCCC.

As for this clone: Read data end 3 residues before the CDR3 end; the end is taken from the germline J gene. V and J are TRBV6-2 or TRBV6-3 and TRBJ2-2; D possibly corresponds to TRBD1 (6 bases). V was pared by 8 bases and J by 4 bases, with 20 bases between. The CDR3 spans 16 residues. Germline V gives CDR1 MNHEY, CDR2 SVGEGT. The CDR3 bases that were read are TGTGCCAGCCGACCTGACAGGCCGGAGGTCACCGGGGAG. Translating gives CASRPDRPEVTGE. The full CDR3 protein is CASRPDRPEVTGELFF.

Concerning this clone itself: The read comes to an end 3 residues before the CDR3 does, leaving the germline J gene to fill in the end. This chain links TRBV10-3 with TRBJ1-3; D is uncertain. This CDR3 has 14 residues. V was clipped by 5 bases and J by 0 bases, with 8 bases between them. Germline V CDR1 and CDR2: ENHRY, SYGVKD. The CDR3 bases that were read are TGTGCCATCAGTCCTAGCAACTCTGGAAACACC. Amino acids: CAISPSNSGNT. The full CDR3 sequence reads CAISPSNSGNTIYF.

Turning to this clone: The read is 3 residues too short to cover the CDR3 end, so that end is filled in from the germline J gene. This sequence joins TRBV6-4 and TRBJ2-3, with 12 bases lining up with TRBD2. V dropped 5 bases and J dropped 4; count of bases not matched to a gene: 7. The CDR3 length is 16 residues. Germline V lookup: CDR1 MRHNA, CDR2 SNTAGT. CDR3 bases read: TGTGCCAGCAGTAGGACTAGCGGGGATGCGCCAGATACG. It codes for CASSRTSGDAPDT. The entire CDR3 reads CASSRTSGDAPDTQYF.